These T cell receptor beta chains were read from a single sample in a study of T cells in Graves' hyperthyroidism and ophthalmopathy. A single record per CDR3 protein comes from TCRdb applying MiXCR to the multiplex PCR reads. The sample holds about 400,000 distinct CDR3 sequences, 15% seen once. Sequencing was carried out using blood. These receptor sequences come from a woman aged 30 to 39 with Graves' hyperthyroidism. Both conserved end residues are trimmed from each CDR3. Only some rows state a clone size, as once, few, many or a class for expanded clones.

v_gene: TRBV10-3; abundance: -; CDR3aa: AISGGATNEKLF
v_gene: TRBV14; abundance: -; CDR3aa: ASSQVAVSSGNTIY
v_gene: TRBV5-1; abundance: many; CDR3aa: ASSLEGGSYEQY
v_gene: TRBV7-6; abundance: -; CDR3aa: ASSLESAGGWYEQY
v_gene: TRBV5-8; abundance: few; CDR3aa: ASSFPGTSGRHWNEQF
v_gene: TRBV30; abundance: -; CDR3aa: AWSVGRAHYNEQF
v_gene: TRBV10-2; abundance: few; CDR3aa: ATGSPLASYEQY
v_gene: TRBV4-2; abundance: -; CDR3aa: ASSQPGTSGTAQY
v_gene: TRBV6-2/TRBV6-3; abundance: -; CDR3aa: ASSYSLGTGDTGELF
v_gene: TRBV19; abundance: -; CDR3aa: ATGGGSAGEQY
v_gene: TRBV6-1; abundance: many; CDR3aa: ASSRGTSGRDGSYEQY
v_gene: TRBV28; abundance: few; CDR3aa: ASRLGLSYEQY
v_gene: TRBV5-1; abundance: many; CDR3aa: ASSLVREGSDTQY
v_gene: TRBV2; abundance: few; CDR3aa: ASSVAREGGEQF
v_gene: TRBV5-1; abundance: few; CDR3aa: ASSTTGTLWDEQF
v_gene: TRBV28; abundance: many; CDR3aa: ASSPGSGGYSPLH
v_gene: TRBV13; abundance: few; CDR3aa: ASSLEGGMNTEAF
v_gene: TRBV15; abundance: many; CDR3aa: ATSSIRGNEQF
v_gene: TRBV2; abundance: -; CDR3aa: ASRPGRSWILF
v_gene: TRBV6-2/TRBV6-3; abundance: -; CDR3aa: ASSSLAWGYQETQY
v_gene: TRBV27; abundance: many; CDR3aa: ASKRGLAENSYEQY
v_gene: TRBV20-1; abundance: many; CDR3aa: SAGGDTEAF
v_gene: TRBV5-1; abundance: many; CDR3aa: ASSLPGGGSSYEQY
v_gene: TRBV5-6; abundance: -; CDR3aa: ASSLVAVGELF
v_gene: TRBV30; abundance: many; CDR3aa: AWSVSTGQPQH
v_gene: TRBV6-1; abundance: few; CDR3aa: ASTSSGTQYNEQF
v_gene: TRBV28; abundance: many; CDR3aa: ASRPAGVSYNEQF
v_gene: TRBV15; abundance: -; CDR3aa: ATSRDLNSGAYEQY
v_gene: TRBV12-3/TRBV12-4; abundance: -; CDR3aa: ASRAGLARADTQY
v_gene: TRBV19; abundance: -; CDR3aa: ASSQKDSYEQY
v_gene: TRBV30; abundance: many; CDR3aa: ASLRGGTEAF
v_gene: TRBV11-3; abundance: -; CDR3aa: ASSLDLETEQF
v_gene: TRBV29-1; abundance: -; CDR3aa: SVAQDNTGELF
v_gene: TRBV6-1; abundance: few; CDR3aa: ASRDAWDHYGYT
v_gene: TRBV5-6; abundance: once; CDR3aa: ASSIEPRDTPYGYT
v_gene: TRBV7-9; abundance: many; CDR3aa: ASSYELTSGTREQY
v_gene: TRBV6-1; abundance: -; CDR3aa: ASRRPPYEQY
v_gene: TRBV19; abundance: few; CDR3aa: ASSIGRDEQY
v_gene: TRBV12-5; abundance: few; CDR3aa: ASGAGDEQF
v_gene: TRBV20-1; abundance: many; CDR3aa: SAPRSGPLDYGYT
v_gene: TRBV29-1; abundance: few; CDR3aa: SVDSGRGEQY
v_gene: TRBV6-1; abundance: many; CDR3aa: ASSSNRGNLNEQY
v_gene: TRBV19; abundance: once; CDR3aa: ASSIEGKGNYEQY
v_gene: TRBV28; abundance: -; CDR3aa: ASSLLSGAGYT
v_gene: TRBV29-1; abundance: many; CDR3aa: SVSYNEQF
v_gene: TRBV2; abundance: -; CDR3aa: ASSDRGTNSPLH
v_gene: TRBV19; abundance: -; CDR3aa: ASNQQGPTEAF
v_gene: TRBV20-1; abundance: -; CDR3aa: SARDLGTSGRIFAEQF